Listed below are T cell receptor beta chains from one sample, sequenced in a study of blood T cell repertoires in COVID-19. The data were produced by immunoSEQ multiplex PCR, yet TCRdb's version contains in-frame clones alone and is incomplete. The sample carries around 140,000 clones, roughly 79% recorded once. Specimen: PBMCs or T cells enriched from blood (not recorded which). The source of these receptors is a woman in her fifties or sixties who had recovered from COVID-19. Both conserved end residues are part of each CDR3. A D gene is named only where the DNA matches it firmly. Rows give clone size only sometimes, using once, few, many, or a class for an expanded clone.

v_call: TRBV5-1
j_call: TRBJ1-1
d_call: -
clone_size: few
cdr3_aa: CASSWTGSVTEAFF
cdr3_nt: TGCGCCAGCAGCTGGACTGGGAGCGTCACTGAAGCTTTCTTT

v_call: TRBV7-8
j_call: TRBJ2-2
d_call: TRBD2
clone_size: -
cdr3_aa: CASSPRLAEIPGELFF
cdr3_nt: TGTGCCAGCAGCCCCAGACTAGCGGAAATCCCCGGGGAGCTGTTTTTT

v_call: TRBV27
j_call: TRBJ1-1
d_call: -
clone_size: -
cdr3_aa: CASSLMANTEAFF
cdr3_nt: TGTGCCAGCAGTTTAATGGCGAACACTGAAGCTTTCTTT

v_call: TRBV28
j_call: TRBJ2-7
d_call: -
clone_size: -
cdr3_aa: CASRLGLPTYEQYF
cdr3_nt: TGTGCCAGCAGGCTGGGGCTACCTACCTACGAGCAGTACTTC

v_call: TRBV5-6
j_call: TRBJ2-7
d_call: -
clone_size: -
cdr3_aa: CASSPARGSEQYF
cdr3_nt: TGTGCCAGCAGCCCCGCCCGGGGATCCGAGCAGTACTTC

v_call: TRBV28
j_call: TRBJ2-5
d_call: -
clone_size: -
cdr3_aa: CASSLEDRYQETQYF
cdr3_nt: TGTGCCAGCAGTTTAGAAGACAGATACCAAGAGACCCAGTACTTC

v_call: TRBV30
j_call: TRBJ1-2
d_call: -
clone_size: -
cdr3_aa: CAWSGQIYGYTF
cdr3_nt: TGTGCCTGGAGTGGACAAATCTATGGCTACACCTTC

v_call: TRBV7-2
j_call: TRBJ1-3
d_call: TRBD1
clone_size: medium-sized
cdr3_aa: CASSLDRVGNTIYF
cdr3_nt: TGTGCCAGCAGCTTGGACAGGGTTGGAAACACCATATATTTT

v_call: TRBV7-3
j_call: TRBJ2-3
d_call: TRBD1
clone_size: -
cdr3_aa: CASSRGQSTDTQYF
cdr3_nt: TGTGCCAGCAGCAGGGGGCAAAGCACAGATACGCAGTATTTT

v_call: TRBV5-1
j_call: TRBJ2-5
d_call: -
clone_size: -
cdr3_aa: CASSLGPAGSGADQYF
cdr3_nt: TGCGCCAGCAGCTTGGGGCCAGCGGGATCGGGGGCGGACCAGTACTTC

v_call: TRBV6-1
j_call: TRBJ1-5
d_call: -
clone_size: -
cdr3_aa: CASSEKNWPGGNQPQHF
cdr3_nt: TGTGCCAGCAGTGAAAAGAATTGGCCAGGGGGCAATCAGCCCCAGCATTTT

v_call: TRBV29-1
j_call: TRBJ2-7
d_call: -
clone_size: once
cdr3_aa: CSVGSGGYEQYF
cdr3_nt: TGCAGCGTTGGGTCGGGTGGCTACGAGCAGTACTTC

v_call: TRBV7-3
j_call: TRBJ2-5
d_call: TRBD2
clone_size: -
cdr3_aa: CASSTFAGGIETQYF
cdr3_nt: TGTGCCAGCAGCACCTTTGCGGGAGGGATAGAGACCCAGTACTTC

v_call: TRBV30
j_call: TRBJ1-1
d_call: TRBD1
clone_size: -
cdr3_aa: CAWRGGRRATEAFF
cdr3_nt: TGTGCCTGGAGAGGGGGCCGCCGGGCAACTGAAGCTTTCTTT

v_call: TRBV3-1/TRBV3-2
j_call: TRBJ2-7
d_call: -
clone_size: -
cdr3_aa: CASSYSDSGYEQYF
cdr3_nt: TGTGCCAGCAGCTACTCGGACAGCGGCTACGAGCAGTACTTC

v_call: TRBV27
j_call: TRBJ2-2
d_call: -
clone_size: -
cdr3_aa: CASSPSLEPSTGELFF
cdr3_nt: TGTGCCAGCAGTCCCTCACTAGAACCCTCCACCGGGGAGCTGTTTTTT

v_call: TRBV18
j_call: TRBJ2-4
d_call: TRBD2
clone_size: -
cdr3_aa: CASSPGGGLAGGVTKNIQYF
cdr3_nt: TGTGCCAGCTCACCCGGAGGAGGACTAGCGGGGGGTGTCACCAAAAACATTCAGTACTTC

v_call: TRBV5-4
j_call: TRBJ1-1
d_call: -
clone_size: -
cdr3_aa: CASSFQTGLSTEAFF
cdr3_nt: TGTGCCAGCAGCTTTCAGACAGGCCTGAGCACTGAAGCTTTCTTT

v_call: TRBV5-1
j_call: TRBJ2-1
d_call: TRBD1
clone_size: -
cdr3_aa: CASRGQFFTYNEQFF
cdr3_nt: TGCGCCAGCAGGGGACAGTTTTTTACCTACAATGAGCAGTTCTTC

v_call: TRBV7-9
j_call: TRBJ2-1
d_call: TRBD2
clone_size: -
cdr3_aa: CASSLTSGEGQFF
cdr3_nt: TGTGCCAGCAGCCTCACTAGCGGAGAGGGGCAGTTCTTC

v_call: TRBV20-1
j_call: TRBJ2-6
d_call: TRBD2
clone_size: few
cdr3_aa: CSASGRGSGANVLTF
cdr3_nt: TGCAGTGCTAGTGGGCGGGGGTCTGGGGCCAACGTCCTGACTTTC

v_call: TRBV19
j_call: TRBJ2-3
d_call: TRBD1
clone_size: -
cdr3_aa: CASSITGGNGLDTQYF
cdr3_nt: TGTGCCAGTAGTATTACAGGGGGCAATGGATTAGATACGCAGTATTTT

v_call: TRBV21-1
j_call: TRBJ2-7
d_call: -
clone_size: -
cdr3_aa: CASSAGTRNYEQYF
cdr3_nt: TGTGCCAGCAGCGCCGGGACTAGAAATTACGAGCAGTACTTC

v_call: TRBV6-5
j_call: TRBJ1-1
d_call: -
clone_size: -
cdr3_aa: CASSPSGAAEAFF
cdr3_nt: TGTGCCAGCAGCCCCTCGGGAGCGGCTGAAGCTTTCTTT

v_call: TRBV9
j_call: TRBJ2-1
d_call: -
clone_size: once
cdr3_aa: CASSVARNEQFF
cdr3_nt: TGTGCCAGCAGCGTAGCGCGCAATGAGCAGTTCTTC

v_call: TRBV18
j_call: TRBJ2-7
d_call: TRBD2
clone_size: -
cdr3_aa: CASSPGLAGYEQYF
cdr3_nt: TGTGCCAGCTCACCGGGACTAGCGGGGTACGAGCAGTACTTC

v_call: TRBV9
j_call: TRBJ1-6
d_call: -
clone_size: -
cdr3_aa: CASSGRRDNSPLHF
cdr3_nt: TGTGCCAGCAGCGGCCGACGGGATAATTCACCCCTCCACTTT

v_call: TRBV11-3
j_call: TRBJ1-1
d_call: -
clone_size: -
cdr3_aa: CASTPVSQVEAFF
cdr3_nt: TGTGCCAGCACCCCAGTATCTCAGGTTGAAGCTTTCTTT

v_call: TRBV29-1
j_call: TRBJ2-3
d_call: TRBD2
clone_size: -
cdr3_aa: CSVDRTSGRTSTTDTQYF
cdr3_nt: TGCAGCGTTGACCGGACTAGCGGGAGGACCAGTACCACAGATACGCAGTATTTT

v_call: TRBV19
j_call: TRBJ2-1
d_call: TRBD2
clone_size: -
cdr3_aa: CASSIGLADYNEQFF
cdr3_nt: TGTGCCAGTAGTATAGGACTAGCGGACTACAATGAGCAGTTCTTC

v_call: TRBV19
j_call: TRBJ1-2
d_call: -
clone_size: -
cdr3_aa: CASSIGGDYGYTF
cdr3_nt: TGTGCCAGTAGTATTGGGGGGGACTATGGCTACACCTTC

v_call: TRBV19
j_call: TRBJ1-1
d_call: -
clone_size: -
cdr3_aa: CASSIRDTEAFF
cdr3_nt: TGTGCCAGTAGTATACGCGACACTGAAGCTTTCTTT

v_call: TRBV5-5
j_call: TRBJ1-5
d_call: -
clone_size: few
cdr3_aa: CASSLVPTSRGNQPQHF
cdr3_nt: TGTGCCAGCAGCTTGGTTCCGACATCCAGGGGCAATCAGCCCCAGCATTTT

v_call: TRBV6-1
j_call: TRBJ1-4
d_call: TRBD1
clone_size: -
cdr3_aa: CASSERQGNEKLFF
cdr3_nt: TGTGCCAGCAGTGAACGACAGGGGAATGAAAAACTGTTTTTT

v_call: TRBV10-3
j_call: TRBJ2-7
d_call: TRBD1
clone_size: -
cdr3_aa: CAISAGTGAYEQYF
cdr3_nt: TGTGCCATCTCCGCCGGGACAGGAGCTTACGAGCAGTACTTC

v_call: TRBV9
j_call: TRBJ2-7
d_call: -
clone_size: -
cdr3_aa: CASSVDQGTKQYF
cdr3_nt: TGTGCCAGCAGCGTAGACCAGGGTACGAAGCAGTACTTC

v_call: TRBV7-9
j_call: TRBJ2-5
d_call: -
clone_size: -
cdr3_aa: CASSSEPPETQYF
cdr3_nt: TGTGCCAGCAGCTCAGAACCCCCGGAGACCCAGTACTTC

v_call: TRBV6-5
j_call: TRBJ1-2
d_call: -
clone_size: -
cdr3_aa: CASSYGTDWMVYGYTF
cdr3_nt: TGTGCCAGCAGTTACGGTACGGACTGGATGGTCTATGGCTACACCTTC

v_call: TRBV28
j_call: TRBJ1-4
d_call: -
clone_size: many
cdr3_aa: CASSPRGGREKLFF
cdr3_nt: TGTGCCAGCAGTCCTAGGGGTGGTAGGGAAAAACTGTTTTTT

v_call: TRBV18
j_call: TRBJ1-5
d_call: TRBD1
clone_size: -
cdr3_aa: CASSPDRGDQPQHF
cdr3_nt: TGTGCCAGCTCACCCGACAGGGGAGATCAGCCCCAGCATTTT